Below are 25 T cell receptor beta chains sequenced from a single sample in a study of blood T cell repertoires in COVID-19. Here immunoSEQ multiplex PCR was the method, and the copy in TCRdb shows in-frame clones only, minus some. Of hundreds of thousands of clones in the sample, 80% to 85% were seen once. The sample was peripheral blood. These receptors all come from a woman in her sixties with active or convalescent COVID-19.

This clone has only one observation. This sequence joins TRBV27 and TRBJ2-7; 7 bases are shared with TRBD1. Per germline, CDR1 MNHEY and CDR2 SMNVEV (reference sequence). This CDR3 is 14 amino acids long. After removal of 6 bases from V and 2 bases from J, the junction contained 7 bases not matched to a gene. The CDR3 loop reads CASSPQTGPYEQYF. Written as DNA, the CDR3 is TGTGCCAGCAGCCCCCAGACAGGGCCCTACGAGCAGTACTTC.

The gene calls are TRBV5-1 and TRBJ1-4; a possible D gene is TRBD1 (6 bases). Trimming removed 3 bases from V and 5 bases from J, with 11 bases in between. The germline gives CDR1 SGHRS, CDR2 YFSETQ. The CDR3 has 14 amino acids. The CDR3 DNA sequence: TGCGCCAGCAGCTCCGGACAGCTGAATGAAAAACTGTTTTTT. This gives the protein CASSSGQLNEKLFF.

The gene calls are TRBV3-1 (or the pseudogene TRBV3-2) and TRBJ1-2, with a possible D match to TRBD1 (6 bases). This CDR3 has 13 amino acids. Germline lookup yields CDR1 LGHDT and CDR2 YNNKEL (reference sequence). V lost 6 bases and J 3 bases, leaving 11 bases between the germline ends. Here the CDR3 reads CASRNGQYYGYTF. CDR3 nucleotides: TGTGCCAGCAGAAATGGACAGTACTATGGCTACACCTTC.

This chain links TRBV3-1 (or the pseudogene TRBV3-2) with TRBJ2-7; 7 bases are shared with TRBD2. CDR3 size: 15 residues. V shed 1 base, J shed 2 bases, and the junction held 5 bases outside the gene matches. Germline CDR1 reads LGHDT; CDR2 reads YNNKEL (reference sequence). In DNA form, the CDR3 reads TGTGCCAGCAGCCAAGGGGGCGGGGGAGCCTACGAGCAGTACTTC. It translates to CASSQGGGGAYEQYF.

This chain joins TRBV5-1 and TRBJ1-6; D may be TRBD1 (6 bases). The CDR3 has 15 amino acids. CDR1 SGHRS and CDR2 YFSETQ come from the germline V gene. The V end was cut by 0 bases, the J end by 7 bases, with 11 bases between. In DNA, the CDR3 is TGCGCCAGCAGCTTGGTCAGGGGTCGCAATTCACCCCTCCACTTT. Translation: CASSLVRGRNSPLHF.

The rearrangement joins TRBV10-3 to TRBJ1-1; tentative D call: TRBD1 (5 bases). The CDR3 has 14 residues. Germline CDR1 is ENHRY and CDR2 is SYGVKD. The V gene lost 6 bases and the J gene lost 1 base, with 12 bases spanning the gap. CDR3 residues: CAIRTDKTNTEAFF. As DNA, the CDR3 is TGTGCCATCAGGACAGACAAAACGAACACTGAAGCTTTCTTT.

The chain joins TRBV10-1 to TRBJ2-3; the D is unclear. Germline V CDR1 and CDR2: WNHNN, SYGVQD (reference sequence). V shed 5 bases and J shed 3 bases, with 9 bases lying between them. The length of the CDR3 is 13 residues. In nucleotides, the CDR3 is TGCGCCAGCAGTCCAGCCGGGACAGATACGCAGTATTTT. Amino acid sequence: CASSPAGTDTQYF.

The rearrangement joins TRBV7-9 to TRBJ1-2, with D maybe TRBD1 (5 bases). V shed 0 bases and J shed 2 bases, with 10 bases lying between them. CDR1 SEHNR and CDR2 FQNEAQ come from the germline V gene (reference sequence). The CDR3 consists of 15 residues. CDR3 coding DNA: TGTGCCAGCAGCTTAGCTGGGGGGGGGAACTATGGCTACACCTTC. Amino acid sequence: CASSLAGGGNYGYTF.

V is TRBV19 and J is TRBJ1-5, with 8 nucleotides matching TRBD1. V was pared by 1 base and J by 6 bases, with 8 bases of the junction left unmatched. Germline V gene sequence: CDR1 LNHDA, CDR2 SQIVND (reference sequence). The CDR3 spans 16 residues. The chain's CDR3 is CASSIVAGGFAQPQHF. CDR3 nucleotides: TGTGCCAGTAGTATAGTCGCAGGGGGCTTCGCTCAGCCCCAGCATTTT. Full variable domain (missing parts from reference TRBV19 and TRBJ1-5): DGGITQSPKYLFRKEGQNVTLSCEQNLNHDAMYWYRQDPGQGLRLIYYSQIVNDFQKGDIAEGYSVSREKKESFPLTVTSAQKNPTAFYLCASSIVAGGFAQPQHFGDGTRLSIL.

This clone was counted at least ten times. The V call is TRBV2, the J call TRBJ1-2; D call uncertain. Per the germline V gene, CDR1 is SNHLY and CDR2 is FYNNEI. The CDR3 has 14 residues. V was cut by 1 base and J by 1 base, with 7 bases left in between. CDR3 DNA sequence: TGTGCCAGCAGTGAAGTCCGGTATAACTATGGCTACACCTTC. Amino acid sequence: CASSEVRYNYGYTF.

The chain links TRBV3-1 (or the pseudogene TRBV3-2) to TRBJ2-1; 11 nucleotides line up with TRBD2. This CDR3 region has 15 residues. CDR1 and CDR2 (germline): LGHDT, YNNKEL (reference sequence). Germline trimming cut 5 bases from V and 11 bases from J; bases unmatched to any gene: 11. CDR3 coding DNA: TGTGCCAGCAGCACTACTAGCGGGGGTGGGGCCCAGCAGTTCTTC. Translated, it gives CASSTTSGGGAQQFF.

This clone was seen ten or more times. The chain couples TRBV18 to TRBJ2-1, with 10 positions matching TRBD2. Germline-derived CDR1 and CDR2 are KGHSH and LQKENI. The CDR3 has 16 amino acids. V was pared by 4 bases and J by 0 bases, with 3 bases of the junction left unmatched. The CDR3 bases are TGTGCCAGCTCACGGACTAGCGGTAGCTCCTACAATGAGCAGTTCTTC. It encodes CASSRTSGSSYNEQFF.

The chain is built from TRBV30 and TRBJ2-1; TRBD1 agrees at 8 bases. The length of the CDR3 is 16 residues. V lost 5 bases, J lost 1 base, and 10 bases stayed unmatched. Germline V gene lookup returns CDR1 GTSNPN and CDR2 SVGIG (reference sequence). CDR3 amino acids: CAWDRGLSLSYNEQFF. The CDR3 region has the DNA TGTGCCTGGGACAGGGGCCTATCCTTATCCTACAATGAGCAGTTCTTC.

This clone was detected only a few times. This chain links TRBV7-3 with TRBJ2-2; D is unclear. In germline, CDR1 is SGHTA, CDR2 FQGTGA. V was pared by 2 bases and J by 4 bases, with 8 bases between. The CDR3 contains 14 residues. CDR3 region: CASSLSEFTGELFF. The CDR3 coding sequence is TGTGCCAGCAGCTTATCGGAGTTCACCGGGGAGCTGTTTTTT.

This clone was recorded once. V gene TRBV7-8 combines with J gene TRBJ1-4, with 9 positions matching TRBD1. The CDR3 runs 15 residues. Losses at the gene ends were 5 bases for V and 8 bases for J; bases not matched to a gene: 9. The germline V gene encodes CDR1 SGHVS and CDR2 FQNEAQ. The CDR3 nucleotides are TGTGCCAGCAGCCCAGTGGACAGGGGAAGGGAAAAACTGTTTTTT. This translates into CASSPVDRGREKLFF.

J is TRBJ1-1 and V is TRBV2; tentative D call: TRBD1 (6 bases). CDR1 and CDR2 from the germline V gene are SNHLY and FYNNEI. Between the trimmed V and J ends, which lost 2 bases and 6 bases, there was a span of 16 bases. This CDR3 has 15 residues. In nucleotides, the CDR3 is TGTGCCAGCAGTGAATCGACTTACAGGGTCTCTGAAGCTTTCTTT. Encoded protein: CASSESTYRVSEAFF.

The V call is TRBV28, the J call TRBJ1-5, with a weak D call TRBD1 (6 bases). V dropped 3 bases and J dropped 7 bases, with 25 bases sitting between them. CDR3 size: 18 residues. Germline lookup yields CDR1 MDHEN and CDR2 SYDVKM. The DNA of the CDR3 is TGTGCCAGCAGTTTCCAACCGTCAACAGGGAAGCAAGGCCAGCCCCAGCATTTT. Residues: CASSFQPSTGKQGQPQHF.

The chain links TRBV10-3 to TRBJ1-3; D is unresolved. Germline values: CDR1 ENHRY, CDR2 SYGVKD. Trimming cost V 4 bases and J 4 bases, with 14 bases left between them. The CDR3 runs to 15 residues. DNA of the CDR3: TGTGCCATCAGTGCGGTAGTCAAGGAGGGAAACACCATATATTTT. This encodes CAISAVVKEGNTIYF.

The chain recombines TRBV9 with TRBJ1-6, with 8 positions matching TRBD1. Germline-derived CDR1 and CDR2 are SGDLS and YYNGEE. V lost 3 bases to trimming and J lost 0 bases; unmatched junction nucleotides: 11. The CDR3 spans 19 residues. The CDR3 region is CASSASPGTGSSYNSPLHF. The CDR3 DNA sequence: TGTGCCAGCAGCGCCAGTCCCGGGACAGGTAGCTCCTATAATTCACCCCTCCACTTT.

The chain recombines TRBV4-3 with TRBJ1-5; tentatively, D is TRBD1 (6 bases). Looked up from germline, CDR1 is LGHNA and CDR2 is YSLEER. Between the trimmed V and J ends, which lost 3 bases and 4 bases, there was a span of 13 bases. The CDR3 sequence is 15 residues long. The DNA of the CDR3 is TGCGCCAGCAGCCATCTCTACAGGGAAAATCAGCCCCAGCATTTT. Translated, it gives CASSHLYRENQPQHF.

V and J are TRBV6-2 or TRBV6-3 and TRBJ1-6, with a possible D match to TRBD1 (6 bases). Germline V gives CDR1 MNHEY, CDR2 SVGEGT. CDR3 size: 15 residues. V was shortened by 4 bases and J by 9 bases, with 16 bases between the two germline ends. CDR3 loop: CASSSLQGWGSPLHF. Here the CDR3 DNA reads TGTGCCAGCAGTTCCCTACAGGGATGGGGTTCACCCCTCCACTTT.

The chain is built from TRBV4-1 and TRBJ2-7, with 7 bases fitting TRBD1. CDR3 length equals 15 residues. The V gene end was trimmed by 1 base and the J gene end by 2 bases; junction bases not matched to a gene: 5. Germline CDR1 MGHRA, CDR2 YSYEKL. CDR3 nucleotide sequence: TGCGCCAGCAGCCAAGTGCCGCAGGGGGCCTACGAGCAGTACTTC. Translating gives CASSQVPQGAYEQYF.

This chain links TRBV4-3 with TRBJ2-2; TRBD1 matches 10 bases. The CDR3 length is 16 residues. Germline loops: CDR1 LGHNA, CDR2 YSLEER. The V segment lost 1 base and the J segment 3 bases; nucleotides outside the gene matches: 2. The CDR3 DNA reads TGCGCCAGCAGCCAAGGAGGGACAGGGGACACCGGGGAGCTGTTTTTT. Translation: CASSQGGTGDTGELFF.

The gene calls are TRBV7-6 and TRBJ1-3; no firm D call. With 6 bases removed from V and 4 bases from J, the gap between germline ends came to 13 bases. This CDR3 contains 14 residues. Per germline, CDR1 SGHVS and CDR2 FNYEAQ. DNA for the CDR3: TGTGCCAGCAGTTCCGTACAATCCGGAAACACCATATATTTT. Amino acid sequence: CASSSVQSGNTIYF.

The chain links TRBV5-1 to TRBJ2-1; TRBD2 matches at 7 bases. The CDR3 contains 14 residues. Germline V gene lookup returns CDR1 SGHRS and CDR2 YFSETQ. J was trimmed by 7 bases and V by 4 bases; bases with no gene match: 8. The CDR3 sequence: CASSLNLAENEQFF. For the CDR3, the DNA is TGCGCCAGCAGCCTGAATCTAGCGGAAAATGAGCAGTTCTTC.